These 31 T cell receptor beta chains were sequenced from one sample in a study of cytomegalovirus exposure and HLA in healthy donors. PCR employed 60 Vbeta and 13 Jbeta primers. TCRdb's table, derived via immunoSEQ multiplex PCR, lists solely in-frame clones and lacks some. The table lists fewer than 150,000 clones, approximately 73% of them singletons. Material: PBMCs. These receptors all stem from a human donor in good health.

The rearrangement uses TRBV28 and TRBJ1-4; D possibly corresponds to TRBD1 (5 bases). The CDR3 has 14 residues. CDR1 and CDR2 (germline): MDHEN, SYDVKM. V lost 2 bases and J 5 bases, leaving 9 bases between the germline ends. The CDR3 loop is CASSLLAGNEKLFF. The CDR3 DNA is TGTGCCAGCAGTTTACTCGCAGGGAATGAAAAACTGTTTTTT.

This chain links TRBV5-1 with TRBJ1-2; 7 bases line up with TRBD1. The length of the CDR3 is 14 residues. With V trimmed by 4 bases and J by 6 bases, 9 bases remained unmatched. Per germline, CDR1 SGHRS and CDR2 YFSETQ. CDR3 loop: CASSQDRRPHGYTF. DNA of the CDR3: TGCGCCAGCAGCCAGGACAGGAGACCACATGGCTACACCTTC.

The chain employs TRBV28 and TRBJ2-3; maybe TRBD2 (6 bases). This CDR3 contains 15 residues. Germline CDR1 is MDHEN and CDR2 is SYDVKM. Trimming left V 2 bases short and J 2 bases short, with 11 bases between. The CDR3 is CASSLRELDTDTQYF. CDR3 bases: TGTGCCAGCAGTTTACGGGAGTTGGACACAGATACGCAGTATTTT.

Only a few counts were recorded for this clone. The gene calls are TRBV11-2 and TRBJ2-3; 12 bases map to TRBD2. The ends lost 4 bases at V and 1 base at J; junction bases unmatched: 9. This CDR3 contains 18 residues. Germline V gene sequence: CDR1 SGHAT, CDR2 FQNNGV. In DNA form, the CDR3 reads TGTGCCAGCAGCTCCGGGACTAGCGGGTTCCCTGGCACAGATACGCAGTATTTT. Translating it yields CASSSGTSGFPGTDTQYF. Variable domain in full (rest from reference TRBV11-2 and TRBJ2-3): EAGVAQSPRYKIIEKRQSVAFWCNPISGHATLYWYQQILGQGPKLLIQFQNNGVVDDSQLPKDRFSAERLKGVDSTLKIQPAKLEDSAVYLCASSSGTSGFPGTDTQYFGPGTRLTVL.

The chain joins TRBV2 to TRBJ2-3; TRBD1 matches at 7 bases. J lost 1 base, V lost 7 bases, and 5 bases had no gene match. CDR3 length: 14 amino acids. Germline V CDR1 and CDR2: SNHLY, FYNNEI. The CDR3, as DNA: TGTGCCAGCAAGGGAACAGGGGGCACAGATACGCAGTATTTT. Protein product: CASKGTGGTDTQYF.

The rearrangement uses TRBV30 and TRBJ1-1, with D maybe TRBD1 (5 bases). This CDR3 is 14 amino acids long. CDR1 and CDR2 (germline): GTSNPN, SVGIG (reference sequence). V lost 4 bases to trimming and J lost 6 bases, with 18 bases between them. CDR3 coding DNA: TGTGCCTGGAAGTACCGGGGGGGAGGGCCTGAAGCTTTCTTT. The encoded protein is CAWKYRGGGPEAFF.

The chain uses TRBV10-1 and TRBJ2-3; the D gene is possibly TRBD1 (6 bases). The germline V gene has CDR1 WNHNN and CDR2 SYGVQD (reference sequence). The length of the CDR3 is 13 residues. V lost 6 bases, J lost 3 bases, and 10 bases lay in between. The CDR3 is CASRDTGTDTQYF. The DNA of the CDR3 is TGCGCCAGCAGAGATACAGGGACAGATACGCAGTATTTT.

The chain couples TRBV9 to TRBJ1-4; TRBD1 is a possible D gene (5 bases). This CDR3 comprises 14 residues. CDR1 and CDR2 (germline): SGDLS, YYNGEE. Between the trimmed V and J ends, which lost 5 bases and 4 bases, there was a span of 12 bases. The DNA of the CDR3 is TGTGCCAGCAGTGCAGGGTGGGATAATGAAAAACTGTTTTTT. As protein: CASSAGWDNEKLFF.

This clone occurred a few times. V usage is TRBV7-3 and J usage is TRBJ1-6, with 9 nucleotides matching TRBD1. The germline V gene encodes CDR1 SGHTA and CDR2 FQGTGA. V trimming: 5 bases; J trimming: 10 bases; junction bases outside the gene matches: 9. The CDR3 contains 15 residues. The CDR3 coding sequence is TGTGCCAGCAGCCTAGCGACAGGGGGTAGCTCACCCCTCCACTTT. Translating it yields CASSLATGGSSPLHF.

This sequence joins TRBV4-1 and TRBJ2-2; 7 positions agree with TRBD2. The CDR3 has 16 residues. Germline V gene data show CDR1 as MGHRA and CDR2 as YSYEKL. Trimming removed 4 bases from V and 2 bases from J; junction bases left unmatched: 7. This CDR3 reads CASSPGLTVNTGELFF. The CDR3 DNA follows: TGCGCCAGCAGCCCGGGACTAACCGTCAACACCGGGGAGCTGTTTTTT.

V gene TRBV10-1 combines with J gene TRBJ2-3; TRBD1 agrees at 7 bases. Germline V gives CDR1 WNHNN, CDR2 SYGVQD (reference sequence). J was trimmed by 1 base and V by 3 bases; bases with no gene match: 7. The CDR3 is 16 amino acids. The CDR3 sequence is CASSDPRQGGTDTQYF. CDR3 sequence (DNA): TGCGCCAGCAGTGACCCTAGACAGGGTGGCACAGATACGCAGTATTTT.

The rearrangement joins TRBV10-3 to TRBJ1-5; D uncertain. CDR1 and CDR2 from the germline V gene are ENHRY and SYGVKD. The V end was cut by 2 bases, the J end by 0 bases, with 5 bases between. The CDR3 consists of 14 residues. The CDR3 bases are TGTGCCATCAGTGAGAGCGATAGCAATCAGCCCCAGCATTTT. Its protein is CAISESDSNQPQHF.

The chain is built from TRBV10-3 and TRBJ1-1, with TRBD1 matching 7 bases. Trimming cost V 6 bases and J 6 bases; bases outside gene matches: 4. Germline-derived CDR1 and CDR2 are ENHRY and SYGVKD. CDR3 length: 12 amino acids. DNA for the CDR3: TGTGCCATCAGGACAGGGACCGCTGAAGCTTTCTTT. As protein: CAIRTGTAEAFF.

This sequence joins TRBV11-3 and TRBJ2-1; tentative D call: TRBD2 (6 bases). Germline V gene lookup returns CDR1 SGHNT and CDR2 YENEEA. The length of the CDR3 is 15 residues. V dropped 3 bases and J dropped 5 bases, with 14 bases sitting between them. CDR3 region: CASSFEGGFNNEQFF. The CDR3 region has the DNA TGTGCCAGCAGCTTTGAGGGAGGTTTCAACAATGAGCAGTTCTTC.

This clone has only a few counts. The rearrangement uses TRBV10-3 and TRBJ2-5; 8 bases fit TRBD2. This CDR3 has 14 residues. J lost 2 bases, V lost 8 bases, and 7 bases had no gene match. CDR1 and CDR2 (germline): ENHRY, SYGVKD. The CDR3 reads CAIGDAGGQETQYF. The CDR3 DNA is TGTGCCATCGGGGACGCGGGGGGTCAAGAGACCCAGTACTTC.

This chain links TRBV7-9 with TRBJ1-2; D unresolved. The germline gives CDR1 SEHNR, CDR2 FQNEAQ (reference sequence). The ends were cut back, 5 bases at V and 3 bases at J, with 13 bases in the middle. The CDR3 covers 14 residues. CDR3 in amino acids: CASSEGGIYYGYTF. The CDR3 nucleotides read TGTGCCAGCAGCGAAGGCGGCATCTACTATGGCTACACCTTC. The full variable domain, in which reference TRBV7-9 and TRBJ1-2 provide the parts outside the CDR3, is DTGVSQNPRHKITKRGQNVTFRCDPISEHNRLYWYRQTLGQGPEFLTYFQNEAQLEKSRLLSDRFSAERPKGSFSTLEIQRTEQGDSAMYLCASSEGGIYYGYTFGSGTRLTVV.

The chain carries TRBV28 and TRBJ2-1; 11 bases agree with TRBD2. J was trimmed by 9 bases and V by 2 bases; bases with no gene match: 9. The germline V gene encodes CDR1 MDHEN and CDR2 SYDVKM. This CDR3 is 16 amino acids long. CDR3 protein: CASSLTVAGGRGEQFF. The CDR3 DNA reads as TGTGCCAGCAGTTTAACGGTAGCGGGGGGGCGGGGTGAGCAGTTCTTC. Complete variable domain (other parts from reference TRBV28 and TRBJ2-1): DVKVTQSSRYLVKRTGEKVFLECVQDMDHENMFWYRQDPGLGLRLIYFSYDVKMKEKGDIPEGYSVSREKKERFSLILESASTNQTSMYLCASSLTVAGGRGEQFFGPGTRLTVL.

J is TRBJ1-2 and V is TRBV5-4, with D tentatively TRBD1 (6 bases). The CDR3 runs 15 residues. Deletions cut 3 bases from V and 3 bases from J, with 15 bases between. Germline V gene sequence: CDR1 SGHNT, CDR2 YYREEE (reference sequence). The DNA for the CDR3 is TGTGCCAGCAGCTCCCAGGGGCGGTGGGACTATGGCTACACCTTC. Protein: CASSSQGRWDYGYTF.

The chain recombines TRBV27 with TRBJ2-3; no clear D. The germline CDR1 and CDR2 sequences are MNHEY and SMNVEV (reference sequence). V lost 2 bases to trimming and J lost 0 bases, with 12 bases between them. The CDR3 extends over 16 amino acids. In DNA, the CDR3 is TGTGCCAGCAGTTTAGAAGGCGGAGCTAGCACAGATACGCAGTATTTT. Translation gives CASSLEGGASTDTQYF.

This chain uses TRBV25-1 with TRBJ2-1; TRBD2 agrees at 8 bases. The CDR3 is made up of 14 amino acids. The trim removed 5 bases at V and 4 bases at J, leaving 4 bases unmatched. Germline CDR1 reads MGHDK; CDR2 reads SYGVNS. The CDR3 bases are TGTGCCAGCAGTTTCGGGACTAGGTACAATGAGCAGTTCTTC. It is translated as CASSFGTRYNEQFF.

The J gene is TRBJ1-2, the V gene TRBV7-9; D is unclear. V shed 1 base and J shed 6 bases, with 12 bases lying between them. The CDR3 is made up of 14 amino acids. Germline V gives CDR1 SEHNR, CDR2 FQNEAQ (reference sequence). DNA for the CDR3: TGTGCCAGCAGCTTAGAACTGCGAAACCATGGCTACACCTTC. This codes for CASSLELRNHGYTF.

J is TRBJ1-2 and V is TRBV6-1; D is undetermined. Germline CDR1 and CDR2: MNHNS and SASEGT. Trimming took off 7 bases at V and 3 bases at J, with 9 bases between the two ends. The CDR3 sequence is 12 residues long. CDR3 bases: TGTGCCAGCACTCTAGTTGACTATGGCTACACCTTC. It translates to CASTLVDYGYTF.

The chain joins TRBV6-6 to TRBJ2-7, with 9 nucleotides matching TRBD2. Germline CDR1 reads MNHNY; CDR2 reads SVGAGI (reference sequence). Trimming took 4 bases from V and 2 from J; bases not matched to a gene: 9. The length of the CDR3 is 16 residues. The CDR3 region has the DNA TGTGCCAGCAGTTTGAATCTAGCGGGATATGCCTACGAGCAGTACTTC. This sequence encodes CASSLNLAGYAYEQYF.

This chain links TRBV29-1 with TRBJ2-1; 12 bases align to TRBD2. The CDR3 extends over 16 amino acids. Looked up from germline, CDR1 is SQVTM and CDR2 is ANQGSEA. Unmatched junction bases numbered 4, after V lost 2 bases and J lost 2 bases. DNA of the CDR3: TGCAGCGTTGAAAGCCTAGCGGGAGGGACCTACAATGAGCAGTTCTTC. Its translation is CSVESLAGGTYNEQFF.

This clone was observed a handful of times. J is TRBJ2-2 and V is TRBV4-1; D remains ambiguous. This CDR3 has 14 amino acids. CDR1 is MGHRA, CDR2 YSYEKL, per germline. V was shortened by 5 bases and J by 6 bases, with 13 bases between the two germline ends. CDR3 coding DNA: TGCGCCAGCAGCAGACTCGGTGGAGCCGGGGAGCTGTTTTTT. This codes for CASSRLGGAGELFF.

CDR3: CASRPGQPNEKLFF. CDR3 in DNA: TGTGCCAGCAGACCGGGACAGCCTAATGAAAAACTGTTTTTT. The chain couples TRBV2 to TRBJ1-4; 7 bases map to TRBD1. There are 14 residues in the CDR3. V was clipped by 6 bases and J by 3 bases; unmatched bases: 4. Germline V gives CDR1 SNHLY, CDR2 FYNNEI.

This clone has a handful of counts. This rearrangement joins TRBV9 to TRBJ2-7; possible D gene TRBD1, 5 bases. The CDR3 consists of 11 residues. Germline V gives CDR1 SGDLS, CDR2 YYNGEE. Trimming stripped 1 base from V and 8 bases from J, with 7 bases between. In DNA form, the CDR3 reads TGTGCCAGCAGCGTAAGGGGTAAGCAGTACTTC. Translated: CASSVRGKQYF.

About this clone: Compared with germline, one end of the junction differs, possibly owing to a read error. The J gene is TRBJ1-2, the V gene TRBV29-1; tentative D call: TRBD1 (5 bases). Germline-derived CDR1 and CDR2 are SQVTM and ANQGSEA. This CDR3 comprises 12 residues. In nucleotides, the CDR3 is TGCAGCGTAAAGAGGGGAGGCTATGGCTACCCCTTC. Encoded protein: CSVKRGGYGYPF.

The rearrangement uses TRBV5-1 and TRBJ1-5; D not resolved. V lost 1 base to trimming and J lost 5 bases, with 10 bases between them. Germline V gene data show CDR1 as SGHRS and CDR2 as YFSETQ. The CDR3 length is 14 residues. In nucleotides, the CDR3 is TGCGCCAGCAGCTTGTATCCGGTAGATCAGCCCCAGCATTTT. Amino acid sequence: CASSLYPVDQPQHF.

CDR3 residues: CASSPLATGELFF. CDR3 nucleotides: TGCGCCAGCAGCCCACTAGCAACCGGGGAGCTGTTTTTT. J is TRBJ2-2 and V is TRBV4-1; a possible D gene is TRBD2 (6 bases). CDR1 is MGHRA, CDR2 YSYEKL, per germline. The CDR3 runs 13 residues. Trimming left V 4 bases short and J 5 bases short, with 8 bases between.

The V gene is TRBV9, the J gene TRBJ2-1; 11 bases match TRBD2. The V gene's germline CDR1 is SGDLS and CDR2 YYNGEE. V lost 5 bases, J lost 3 bases, and 16 bases stayed unmatched. The length of the CDR3 is 19 residues. CDR3 in DNA: TGTGCCAGCAGTGGTTATAGCGGGAGGGCCCTAAATTACTACAATGAGCAGTTCTTC. It specifies CASSGYSGRALNYYNEQFF.